These 10 T cell receptor beta chains share one sample of origin, sequenced in a study of cytomegalovirus exposure and HLA in healthy donors. The PCR made use of 60 Vbeta and 13 Jbeta primers. Profiling relied on immunoSEQ multiplex PCR, and the TCRdb table lists in-frame clones only, not all of them. Among about 170,000 clones listed, 73% were seen once. Sequences were obtained from PBMCs. These TCRs come from a woman under 30 in good health and CMV-seropositive.

This clone appeared a few times. The CDR3: CASSKLGQVYGYTF. The CDR3, as DNA: TGTGCCAGTAGCAAACTGGGACAGGTCTATGGCTACACCTTC. The rearrangement uses TRBV19 and TRBJ1-2; the match to TRBD1 covers 8 bases. Germline CDR1 and CDR2: LNHDA and SQIVND (reference sequence). Trimming took 6 bases from V and 4 from J; bases not matched to a gene: 7. CDR3 length equals 14 residues.

The rearrangement joins TRBV30 to TRBJ2-1; D unclear. This CDR3 is built from 13 residues. Trimming cost V 0 bases and J 5 bases, with 8 bases left between them. Germline lookup yields CDR1 GTSNPN and CDR2 SVGIG (reference sequence). This CDR3 is CAWSVRSNNEQFF. The DNA of the CDR3 is TGTGCCTGGAGTGTACGGTCCAACAATGAGCAGTTCTTC.

The rearrangement uses TRBV6-5 and TRBJ1-3; D uncertain. The CDR3 consists of 13 residues. V was trimmed by 5 bases and J by 4 bases, leaving 9 bases between them. CDR1 and CDR2 from the germline V gene are MNHEY and SVGAGI. The CDR3 DNA is TGTGCCAGCAGTCTCAGTTTCGGAAACACCATATATTTT. Translation: CASSLSFGNTIYF.

The rearrangement joins TRBV9 to TRBJ2-1; possibly TRBD2 for D (7 bases). The V gene's germline CDR1 is SGDLS and CDR2 YYNGEE. V dropped 0 bases and J dropped 8 bases, with 15 bases sitting between them. The CDR3 totals 15 residues. Written as DNA, the CDR3 is TGTGCCAGCAGCGTAGGGGACGGGGGGCGCGATGAGCAGTTCTTC. It specifies CASSVGDGGRDEQFF.

This rearrangement joins TRBV18 to TRBJ2-1, with TRBD2 as a possible D gene (6 bases). Trimming shortened V by 6 bases and J by 0 bases, and 15 bases separated the two germline ends. This CDR3 is built from 16 residues. The germline gives CDR1 KGHSH, CDR2 LQKENI. The CDR3 DNA sequence: TGTGCCAGCTCCCCCTCGTCAGCGGGCTCCTACAATGAGCAGTTCTTC. This sequence encodes CASSPSSAGSYNEQFF.

The J gene is TRBJ1-5, the V gene TRBV10-3; D is undetermined. The V end was cut by 0 bases, the J end by 7 bases, with 13 bases between. The CDR3 consists of 15 residues. CDR1 is ENHRY and CDR2 is SYGVKD in the germline V gene. CDR3 sequence: CAISESMGSGQPQHF. DNA for the CDR3: TGTGCCATCAGTGAGTCTATGGGAAGCGGCCAGCCCCAGCATTTT.

As regards this clone: The sample contains more than one DNA sequence encoding this CDR3. This rearrangement joins TRBV5-1 to TRBJ1-2, with a possible D match to TRBD1 (6 bases). Trimming shortened V by 1 base and J by 2 bases, and 9 bases separated the two germline ends. The germline gives CDR1 SGHRS, CDR2 YFSETQ. This CDR3 has 14 residues. The CDR3 here is CASSLRTDNYGYTF. In DNA form, the CDR3 reads TGCGCCAGCAGCTTGCGGACAGACAACTATGGCTACACCTTC.

The chain couples TRBV7-3 to TRBJ2-1; D possibly corresponds to TRBD2 (7 bases). The CDR3 sequence is 17 residues long. Germline V gives CDR1 SGHTA, CDR2 FQGTGA. V lost 2 bases, J lost 5 bases, and 19 bases lay in between. The CDR3 protein is CASSLRGLGGAHNEQFF. For the CDR3, the DNA is TGTGCCAGCAGCTTACGCGGGTTGGGGGGGGCCCACAATGAGCAGTTCTTC.

The sample holds one count of this clone. The chain combines TRBV18 with TRBJ2-5; possibly TRBD1 for D (5 bases). Germline CDR1 reads KGHSH; CDR2 reads LQKENI. This CDR3 spans 13 amino acids. Trimming stripped 8 bases from V and 1 base from J, with 11 bases between. The CDR3, as DNA: TGTGCCAGCCGACAGAACTCCCAAGAGACCCAGTACTTC. It encodes CASRQNSQETQYF.

This clone appeared a few times. The gene calls are TRBV5-6 and TRBJ2-6; 9 nucleotides agree with TRBD1. Germline CDR1 and CDR2: SGHDT and YYEEEE. The V gene end was trimmed by 4 bases and the J gene end by 2 bases; junction bases not matched to a gene: 10. The CDR3 has 18 residues. CDR3 region: CASSVTGGSLTGANVLTF. The CDR3 nucleotides read TGTGCCAGCAGCGTGACAGGGGGTAGTCTCACTGGGGCCAACGTCCTGACTTTC.